One sample yielded the 26 T cell receptor beta chains listed below, sequenced in a study of cytomegalovirus exposure and HLA in healthy donors listed by TCRdb under 2017. Libraries were built with the immunoSEQ multiplex PCR assay. For the multiplex PCR, a mixture combining 60 forward primers for TCR Vbeta segments and 13 reverse primers for TCR Jbeta segments was used. TCRdb holds this immuneACCESS table with in-frame rearrangements only. Some clones are missing; in checked studies, unresolved V genes explain under half, and the rest has no known cause. Here the sample has about 40,000 clones; approximately 55% occur a single time. Of the sample, roughly 12% falls within the top ten clones. Source material: PBMCs. These TCRs come from a human donor in good health.

This chain uses TRBV18 with TRBJ1-2; no clear D gene. Per the germline V gene, CDR1 is KGHSH and CDR2 is LQKENI. This CDR3 region has 12 residues. V was clipped by 0 bases and J by 7 bases, with 6 bases between them. CDR3 DNA: TGTGCCAGCTCACCACCGGCAAGTGGCTACACCTTC. The encoded protein is CASSPPASGYTF.

This clone was recorded at least ten times. This chain links TRBV6-1 with TRBJ2-3, with D perhaps matching TRBD2 (6 bases). Germline V gene data show CDR1 as MNHNS and CDR2 as SASEGT. The V gene lost 6 bases and the J gene lost 7 bases, with 17 bases spanning the gap. This CDR3 comprises 14 residues. The CDR3 loop is CASSRAGRGNTQYF. As DNA, the CDR3 is TGTGCCAGCAGCCGAGCCGGACGGGGGAATACGCAGTATTTT.

The J gene is TRBJ1-5, the V gene TRBV7-2, with 7 positions matching TRBD1. Germline CDR1 is SGHTA and CDR2 is FQGNSA. V dropped 2 bases and J dropped 1; count of bases not matched to a gene: 8. The CDR3 runs 17 residues. CDR3 DNA: TGTGCCAGCAGCTTACAGGGGACAGCGATCAGCAATCAGCCCCAGCATTTT. Protein product: CASSLQGTAISNQPQHF.

The V gene is TRBV4-2, the J gene TRBJ2-5; 9 nucleotides align to TRBD2. With V trimmed by 1 base and J by 5 bases, 8 bases remained unmatched. The CDR3 loop spans 16 amino acids. CDR1 and CDR2 from the germline V gene are LGHNA and YNFKEQ. The CDR3 region is CASSQVLSGGLETQYF. In DNA, the CDR3 is TGTGCCAGCAGCCAAGTGCTCAGCGGGGGGCTGGAGACCCAGTACTTC.

The rearrangement uses TRBV5-1 and TRBJ2-3, with 8 nucleotides matching TRBD1. The J segment lost 6 bases and the V segment lost 5 bases, leaving 5 bases of the junction unmatched. CDR1 and CDR2 from the germline V gene are SGHRS and YFSETQ. The CDR3 extends over 13 amino acids. The CDR3 sequence is CASSSGGRDTQYF. The DNA of the CDR3 is TGCGCCAGCAGTTCAGGGGGCCGGGATACGCAGTATTTT.

This clone was counted between two and nine times. The rearrangement joins TRBV7-6 to TRBJ2-7, with D perhaps TRBD1 (5 bases). V gave up 11 bases and J gave up 2 bases, with 19 bases separating them. Germline values: CDR1 SGHVS, CDR2 FNYEAQ. CDR3 length: 14 residues. The CDR3 spells CASSPRPGTYEQYF. The CDR3 DNA reads as TGTGCCTCGTCTCCTCGGCCAGGGACCTACGAGCAGTACTTC. The entire variable domain, with the rest obtained from reference TRBV7-6 and TRBJ2-7, is as follows: GAGVSQSPRYKVTKRGQDVALRCDPISGHVSLYWYRQALGQGPEFLTYFNYEAQQDKSGLPNDRFSAERPEGSISTLTIQRTEQRDSAMYRCASSPRPGTYEQYFGPGTRLTVT.

This clone was picked up one time. The rearrangement links TRBV28 to TRBJ2-7; unclear D gene. The CDR3 loop spans 14 amino acids. The V end lost 3 bases, the J end lost 0 bases, and 9 bases lay between the germline ends. Germline CDR1 is MDHEN and CDR2 is SYDVKM. The CDR3 DNA is TGTGCCAGCAGTTTCGGCGGTAGCTCCTACGAGCAGTACTTC. The encoded protein is CASSFGGSSYEQYF. Full variable domain (remainder filled in from reference TRBV28 and TRBJ2-7): DVKVTQSSRYLVKRTGEKVFLECVQDMDHENMFWYRQDPGLGLRLIYFSYDVKMKEKGDIPEGYSVSREKKERFSLILESASTNQTSMYLCASSFGGSSYEQYFGPGTRLTVT.

Only a few counts were recorded for this clone. The V and J genes are TRBV18 and TRBJ1-1; TRBD1 aligns across 7 bases. CDR3 length: 15 residues. Germline CDR1 is KGHSH and CDR2 is LQKENI. Trimming cost V 6 bases and J 1 base; bases outside gene matches: 8. Here the CDR3 DNA reads TGTGCCAGCTCCCTGTTTACAGGGGCGAACACTGAAGCTTTCTTT. It specifies CASSLFTGANTEAFF.

In its sample, this clone was seen a few times. CDR3 DNA sequence: TGTGCCAGCAGGCTAATGGCGGGGGGCAACACTGAAGCTTTCTTT. Its translation: CASRLMAGGNTEAFF. The chain recombines TRBV6-5 with TRBJ1-1; weak D call: TRBD1 (6 bases). The V gene's germline CDR1 is MNHEY and CDR2 SVGAGI. This CDR3 comprises 15 residues. V shed 6 bases and J shed 2 bases, with 16 bases lying between them.

This clone turned up a few times. The rearrangement uses TRBV14 and TRBJ1-5; TRBD1 might be the D (5 bases). V lost 4 bases and J 5 bases, leaving 15 bases between the germline ends. The CDR3 is 15 amino acids. Germline V gene lookup returns CDR1 SGHDN and CDR2 FVKESK. CDR3 region: CASSPMGRRDQPQHF. Here the CDR3 DNA reads TGTGCCAGCAGCCCCATGGGGCGCAGAGATCAGCCCCAGCATTTT.

The chain recombines TRBV15 with TRBJ2-3, with 14 bases that match TRBD2. The CDR3 sequence is 17 residues long. V lost 3 bases and J lost 4; bases outside the gene matches: 6. Per the germline V gene, CDR1 is LNHNV and CDR2 is YYDKDF (reference sequence). The CDR3 loop reads CATSRPGTSGRPDTQYF. In nucleotides, the CDR3 is TGTGCCACCAGCAGGCCGGGGACTAGCGGGAGACCAGATACGCAGTATTTT.

The rearrangement joins TRBV20-1 to TRBJ2-7; possibly TRBD2 for D (5 bases). This CDR3 is 11 amino acids long. Trimming took 5 bases from V and 4 from J, leaving 9 bases between them. Germline assignment: CDR1 DFQATT and CDR2 SNEGSKA (reference sequence). The CDR3 protein is CSAHEGYEQYF. The CDR3 nucleotides are TGCAGTGCTCACGAGGGATACGAGCAGTACTTC.

The chain's CDR3 is CASSRALAAPSTDTQYF. DNA for the CDR3: TGTGCCAGCAGCCGGGCCCTAGCAGCCCCTAGCACAGATACGCAGTATTTT. This chain connects TRBV5-8 to TRBJ2-3; tentatively, D is TRBD2 (5 bases). The V gene lost 4 bases and the J gene lost 0 bases, with 18 bases spanning the gap. The length of the CDR3 is 17 residues. Germline assignment: CDR1 SGHTS and CDR2 YDEGEE.

The chain couples TRBV27 to TRBJ1-5; 11 nucleotides match TRBD1. Germline V lookup: CDR1 MNHEY, CDR2 SMNVEV (reference sequence). The CDR3 is made up of 18 amino acids. V lost 5 bases to trimming and J lost 2 bases; unmatched junction nucleotides: 11. The CDR3 coding sequence is TGTGCCAGCAGTCCAGGACGGACAGGGGGCGGGGGCAATCAGCCCCAGCATTTT. Its protein product is CASSPGRTGGGGNQPQHF.

This chain joins TRBV5-4 and TRBJ1-1, with unresolved D. V shed 0 bases and J shed 1 base, with 4 bases lying between them. The CDR3 is made up of 13 amino acids. The germline CDR1 and CDR2 sequences are SGHNT and YYREEE (reference sequence). CDR3 sequence reads: CASSLVSNTEAFF. The CDR3 coding sequence is TGTGCCAGCAGCTTGGTATCGAACACTGAAGCTTTCTTT.

The V call is TRBV9, the J call TRBJ2-6; 7 nucleotides agree with TRBD1. Trimming cost V 3 bases and J 4 bases; bases outside gene matches: 16. There are 19 residues in the CDR3. The germline V gene encodes CDR1 SGDLS and CDR2 YYNGEE. In DNA form, the CDR3 reads TGTGCCAGCAGCGCAAGACAGGGAAGGGGGTCAGAGGGGGCCAACGTCCTGACTTTC. Translation: CASSARQGRGSEGANVLTF.

The table lists this clone with a few counts. The chain carries TRBV6-5 and TRBJ2-5, with D possibly matching TRBD1 (6 bases). This CDR3 contains 14 residues. V lost 2 bases and J lost 5, with 12 bases in between. The germline V gene encodes CDR1 MNHEY and CDR2 SVGAGI. The CDR3 region has the DNA TGTGCCAGCAGTTACGGTCCAGGGGTTGAGACCCAGTACTTC. Translation: CASSYGPGVETQYF.

The sample holds one count of this clone. The chain uses TRBV7-2 and TRBJ1-1; the D gene is possibly TRBD1 (5 bases). CDR3 length: 14 residues. The germline CDR1 and CDR2 sequences are SGHTA and FQGNSA. V shed 7 bases and J shed 5 bases, with 17 bases lying between them. The DNA of the CDR3 is TGTGCCAGCATCCTACAGTTGTCAGGGACTGAAGCTTTCTTT. It specifies CASILQLSGTEAFF.

CDR3 amino acids: CSVEVGLGHGYTF. DNA for the CDR3: TGCAGCGTTGAGGTGGGGCTGGGGCATGGCTACACCTTC. The chain uses TRBV29-1 and TRBJ1-2, with a possible D match to TRBD1 (5 bases). This CDR3 contains 13 residues. CDR1 is SQVTM and CDR2 is ANQGSEA in the germline V gene. Between the trimmed V and J ends, which lost 3 bases and 6 bases, there was a span of 14 bases.

CDR3 DNA sequence: TGTGCCAGCAGACCGTTCCAAGTCCGCGCGGGAGTTGTCTCCTACGAGCAGTACTTC. This sequence encodes CASRPFQVRAGVVSYEQYF. The V and J genes are TRBV28 and TRBJ2-7, with TRBD2 matching 7 bases. This CDR3 has 19 amino acids. Germline V CDR1 and CDR2: MDHEN, SYDVKM. Trimming removed 6 bases from V and 0 bases from J; junction bases left unmatched: 20.

This chain connects TRBV4-2 to TRBJ2-1, with 10 bases fitting TRBD1. The CDR3 sequence is 15 residues long. With V trimmed by 5 bases and J by 7 bases, 8 bases remained unmatched. Germline-derived CDR1 and CDR2 are LGHNA and YNFKEQ. The CDR3 loop is CASSLTGGVGNEQFF. The CDR3 DNA reads as TGTGCCAGCAGCTTGACAGGGGGCGTTGGTAATGAGCAGTTCTTC.

This clone was recorded a few times. The chain has TRBV20-1 and TRBJ1-1; 7 bases map to TRBD1. V gave up 2 bases and J gave up 7 bases; unmatched junction bases: 1. The V gene's germline CDR1 is DFQATT and CDR2 SNEGSKA (reference sequence). The CDR3 contains 11 residues. For the CDR3, the DNA is TGCAGTGCTAGACGACAGGGTGAAGCTTTCTTT. Protein product: CSARRQGEAFF.

V is TRBV21-1 and J is TRBJ1-1; TRBD1 was called by the table and not checked on the DNA. TRBV21-1 is deemed a pseudogene. This CDR3 has 19 amino acids. The CDR3 bases are TGTGCCAGCAGCAAAGATAGCCGGGACAGGGGGCATGTTTGGACTGAAGCTTTCTTT. Amino acid sequence: CASSKDSRDRGHVWTEAFF.

This clone has only a few counts. The chain recombines TRBV29-1 with TRBJ2-7; weak D call: TRBD2 (5 bases). The CDR3 sequence is 13 residues long. Trimming cost V 6 bases and J 3 bases, with 15 bases left between them. The germline gives CDR1 SQVTM, CDR2 ANQGSEA. CDR3 region: CSVPSPTSYEQYF. The CDR3 DNA follows: TGCAGCGTCCCCTCCCCCACTAGCTACGAGCAGTACTTC.

This clone was detected a few times. V and J are TRBV6-5 and TRBJ1-1; the D is unclear. The CDR3 is 14 residues long. CDR1 is MNHEY and CDR2 is SVGAGI in the germline V gene. V lost 6 bases and J 6 bases, leaving 17 bases between the germline ends. The CDR3 reads CASSGLEAVSEAFF. DNA for the CDR3: TGTGCCAGCAGCGGTCTTGAGGCGGTCTCTGAAGCTTTCTTT.

The genes are TRBV9 and TRBJ2-5, with 9 nucleotides matching TRBD1. From germline, CDR1 is SGDLS and CDR2 YYNGEE. J was trimmed by 4 bases and V by 3 bases; bases with no gene match: 7. The CDR3 runs to 15 residues. CDR3 nucleotides: TGTGCCAGCAGCGCCACAGGGGGCAGTCGAGAGACCCAGTACTTC. Protein: CASSATGGSRETQYF. Together with reference TRBV9 and TRBJ2-5, the CDR3 gives the full variable domain: DSGVTQTPKHLITATGQRVTLRCSPRSGDLSVYWYQQSLDQGLQFLIQYYNGEERAKGNILERFSAQQFPDLHSELNLSSLELGDSALYFCASSATGGSRETQYFGPGTRLLVL.